This T cell receptor beta chain is from a study of beta chain features in type 1 diabetes. In its sample, this clone was seen a few times. CDR1 is MNHNY and CDR2 is SVGAGI in the germline V gene (reference sequence). V lost 7 bases to trimming and J lost 2 bases, with 12 bases between them. The CDR3 is 13 amino acids. The entirety of the isolated RNA underwent reverse transcription, so expressed TCRB transcripts were sequenced. Profiling relied on immunoSEQ multiplex PCR, and the TCRdb table lists in-frame clones only, not all of them. The sample consists of about 130,000 clones, approximately 9.2% of them appearing once.

The sample was central memory CD4+ T cells from blood. The sequence was collected from a man between 18 and 35 years old in good health. The rearrangement uses TRBV6-6 and TRBJ2-7, with D unclear. CDR3 nucleotide sequence: TGTGCCAGCATGGTCCAGGCAACCTACGAGCAGTACTTC. Its protein product is CASMVQATYEQYF.